This T cell receptor (beta chain) was observed in a study of cytomegalovirus exposure and HLA in healthy donors. Findings and caveats of the study: Analysis was carried out at a later point, and it linked a missense DCLRE1C variant to TCR beta V- and J-gene trimming.

13 Jbeta primers and 60 Vbeta primers were used for the PCR. The data were produced by immunoSEQ multiplex PCR, yet TCRdb's version contains in-frame clones alone and is incomplete. The sample has under 95,000 clones, 76% seen once. As for this clone: The target antigen is unknown.

Specimen: PBMCs. The TCR sequence derives from a man aged 25 to 40 in good health and CMV-seropositive.

CDR3 sequence: CASSLDAGVGNYGYTF. The CDR3 nucleotides read TGTGCCAGCAGCTTGGACGCGGGGGTGGGCAACTATGGCTACACCTTC. V usage is TRBV5-4 and J usage is TRBJ1-2, with D maybe TRBD1 (5 bases). Germline loops: CDR1 SGHNT, CDR2 YYREEE (reference sequence). This CDR3 contains 16 residues. V lost 0 bases and J lost 2, with 14 bases in between.